A selection of T cell receptor beta chains follows, all from one sample in a study of T cells after yellow fever vaccination. TCRdb ran MiXCR on the 5' RACE reads and lists one entry per CDR3 protein. The sample has 250,000 to 400,000 distinct CDR3 sequences, around 4.5% seen once. Here the sequenced sample was PBMCs, taken 15 days after the yellow fever booster vaccination. These receptor sequences come from a man in his late teens or twenties who received the YFV17D yellow fever vaccine. Both conserved end residues are part of each CDR3. A D gene is named only where the DNA matches it firmly. The listing skips clone size in some rows; elsewhere it reads once, few, many or a size class.

d_call | j_call | v_call | clone_size | cdr3_nt | cdr3_aa
TRBD1 | TRBJ2-7 | TRBV4-2 | many | TGTGCCAGCAGCCAAAGGACAGGGGCTGTCACCTACGAGCAGTACTTC | CASSQRTGAVTYEQYF
. | TRBJ1-3 | TRBV20-1 | many | TGCAGTGCGGGGACTGTTCCGAGGGATGTAATCTCTGGAAACACCATATATTTT | CSAGTVPRDVISGNTIYF
. | TRBJ1-5 | TRBV12-3/TRBV12-4 | many | TGTGCCAGCAGCCCGAGCGCCCGAGGTCAGCCCCAGCATTTT | CASSPSARGQPQHF
. | TRBJ1-1 | TRBV5-1 | . | TGCGCCAGCAGCTTCGGCGGGGGCAAGAATACTGAAGCTTTCTTT | CASSFGGGKNTEAFF
TRBD1 | TRBJ2-3 | TRBV6-5 | many | TGTGCCAGCAGTTTCGGACAGGGGGGTATTCCGCAGTATTTT | CASSFGQGGIPQYF
TRBD2 | TRBJ2-3 | TRBV11-1 | many | TGTGCCAGCAGCTTCGGGACTAGTCGCATTGGGACGCAGTATTTT | CASSFGTSRIGTQYF
. | TRBJ2-1 | TRBV12-3/TRBV12-4 | many | TGTGCCAGCAGCTGGAACAATGAGCAGTTCTTC | CASSWNNEQFF
. | TRBJ2-1 | TRBV11-3 | many | TGTGCCAGCAGCTTAGATCTTCACAATGAGCAGTTCTTC | CASSLDLHNEQFF
. | TRBJ2-1 | TRBV6-5 | few | TGTGCCAGCAGTTCTAGACTCGACAATGAGCAGTTCTTC | CASSSRLDNEQFF
. | TRBJ1-2 | TRBV5-1 | once | TGCGCCAGCAGCGTACTCCAGGGGCCCGGCTACACCTTC | CASSVLQGPGYTF
TRBD2 | TRBJ2-1 | TRBV9 | many | TGTGCCAGCAGCGCCGGGACTAGCGGACAGTTCTTC | CASSAGTSGQFF
TRBD1 | TRBJ1-4 | TRBV9 | many | TGTGCCAGCAGCTCGAGGGACAGTGAAAAACTGTTTTTT | CASSSRDSEKLFF
TRBD2 | TRBJ2-1 | TRBV7-9 | . | TGTGCCAGCAGCGTCGGGACTAGCGATTACAATGAGCAGTTCTTC | CASSVGTSDYNEQFF
TRBD1 | TRBJ2-3 | TRBV6-6 | few | TGTGCCAGCAGGACGACCGGGACAGGGGGCTTAGATACGCAGTATTTT | CASRTTGTGGLDTQYF
. | TRBJ1-5 | TRBV10-2 | many | TGCGCCAGCAGGCCAACAAGCAATCAGCCCCAGCATTTT | CASRPTSNQPQHF
. | TRBJ2-5 | TRBV7-6 | many | TGTGCCAGCAGCTTGTCGGGGGGCCGGGAGACCCAGTACTTC | CASSLSGGRETQYF
. | TRBJ1-1 | TRBV4-1 | . | TGCGCCAGCAGCCAAGCCTCCGGGACCGGGCTAGAAGCTTTCTTT | CASSQASGTGLEAFF
TRBD2 | TRBJ2-2 | TRBV5-1 | . | TGCGCCAGCACCGGGACTACGAACAGCGGGGAGCTGTTTTTT | CASTGTTNSGELFF
. | TRBJ2-7 | TRBV7-6 | many | TGTGCCAGCAGCTTACGGGGTACAGGCTCCTACGAGCAGTACTTC | CASSLRGTGSYEQYF
TRBD1 | TRBJ2-7 | TRBV5-1 | many | TGCGCCAGCAGCTTAGACAGGGGAGGAACGTACGAGCAGTACTTC | CASSLDRGGTYEQYF
. | TRBJ2-5 | TRBV7-2 | many | TGTGCCAGCAGCGTAGGAAGGGACGGGGAGACCCAGTACTTC | CASSVGRDGETQYF
. | TRBJ1-1 | TRBV10-1 | . | TGCGCCAGCAGTGACCCTGAAACTGAAGCTTTCTTT | CASSDPETEAFF
. | TRBJ2-3 | TRBV28 | . | TGTGCCAGCAGTTTAGACATATTAGCGCAGTATTTT | CASSLDILAQYF
. | TRBJ2-5 | TRBV4-2 | many | TGTGCCAGCAGCCAAGACAGGCAAGAGACCCAGTACTTC | CASSQDRQETQYF
. | TRBJ2-3 | TRBV4-1 | many | TGCGCCAGCAGCGGAGACGGGTTCAGAGAGGCAGATACGCAGTATTTT | CASSGDGFREADTQYF
. | TRBJ2-2 | TRBV6-5 | many | TGTGCCAGCAGTCCAGGGCCAGGGCGCACCGGGGAGCTGTTTTTT | CASSPGPGRTGELFF
TRBD1 | TRBJ1-4 | TRBV5-1 | . | TGCGCCAGCAGCCACAGGGGGAGTAATGAAAAACTGTTTTTT | CASSHRGSNEKLFF
. | TRBJ1-4 | TRBV7-2 | . | TGTGCCAGCAGCTCCGGCCAGGGTGGGCCTTATGAAAAACTGTTTTTT | CASSSGQGGPYEKLFF
TRBD2 | TRBJ2-2 | TRBV7-2 | . | TGTGCCAGCAGTCCAGCGGGGGGGTATTCCGGGGAGCTGTTTTTT | CASSPAGGYSGELFF
TRBD1 | TRBJ2-3 | TRBV28 | . | TGTGCCAGCAGTTCCTACACCGGGACAGGGGGCAGACCAGATACGCAGTATTTT | CASSSYTGTGGRPDTQYF
TRBD2 | TRBJ2-7 | TRBV12-3/TRBV12-4 | . | TGTGCCAGCAGTCCAGCCCAGACTAGCGGGGGAAATCTCCGGGGCGAGCAGTACTTC | CASSPAQTSGGNLRGEQYF
. | TRBJ2-7 | TRBV20-1 | . | TGCAGTGCTAGCGGACTTAGTACCTACGAGCAGTACTTC | CSASGLSTYEQYF
. | TRBJ1-1 | TRBV7-8 | many | TGTGCCAGCAGATTACAGTCGAACACTGAAGCTTTCTTT | CASRLQSNTEAFF
TRBD1 | TRBJ1-4 | TRBV5-4 | . | TGTGCCAGCAGCTTATCTGCAGGGGGCGGTGAAAAACTGTTTTTT | CASSLSAGGGEKLFF
. | TRBJ1-1 | TRBV5-1 | few | TGCGCCAGCAGCTTGGGATCTACGGGGAACACTGAAGCTTTCTTT | CASSLGSTGNTEAFF
. | TRBJ1-2 | TRBV5-4 | many | TGTGCCAGCAGCCGAAAGACTGATAACTATGGCTACACCTTC | CASSRKTDNYGYTF
. | TRBJ1-3 | TRBV6-5 | few | TGTGCCAGCAGTTACGGACAGATAAAGGGCACCATATATTTT | CASSYGQIKGTIYF
TRBD2 | TRBJ2-6 | TRBV6-2/TRBV6-3 | few | TGTGCCAGCAGTTACGCCCTAGCGGGGGCCGTATCTGGGGCCAACGTCCTGACTTTC | CASSYALAGAVSGANVLTF
. | TRBJ2-1 | TRBV7-2 | . | TGTGCCAGCCTCCCCTCACCCTCACCCGGGCTCTACAATGAGCAGTTCTTC | CASLPSPSPGLYNEQFF
. | TRBJ1-1 | TRBV9 | few | TGTGCCAGCAGCGTGGGATCGAACACTGAAGCTTTCTTT | CASSVGSNTEAFF
TRBD1 | TRBJ1-1 | TRBV28 | . | TGTGCCAGCAGTCACAGGGGCCTGGGGACTGAAGCTTTCTTT | CASSHRGLGTEAFF
TRBD1 | TRBJ1-2 | TRBV3-1 | . | TGTGCCAGCAGCGAGACAGGGGGCCGAGGCGATGGCTACACCTTC | CASSETGGRGDGYTF
TRBD1 | TRBJ1-6 | TRBV9 | . | TGTGCCAGCAGCGGGGACAGGAATAATTCACCCCTCCACTTT | CASSGDRNNSPLHF
. | TRBJ2-1 | TRBV6-5 | few | TGTGCCAGCGGTAGACTCTACTTAGAGCAGTTCTTC | CASGRLYLEQFF
. | TRBJ1-1 | TRBV10-1 | . | TGCGCCAGCAGTGAGGCCGGGGAAGGGAACACTGAAGCTTTCTTT | CASSEAGEGNTEAFF
TRBD1 | TRBJ2-7 | TRBV18 | . | TGTGCCAGCTCAGGCGACAGGGAGCTCTACGAGGAGTACTTC | CASSGDRELYEEYF